Listed below are T cell receptor beta chains from one sample, sequenced in a study of T cell repertoires in cytomegalovirus infection. For these TCRs, the target antigens are not known. TCRdb itself ran the reads through MiXCR, one entry per CDR3 protein. The sample carries about 830,000 distinct CDR3 sequences, 30% to 35% recorded once. The starting material was cultured CD8+ T cells from PBMCs, obtained from culture after CMV antigen stimulation. These TCRs come from a human donor in good health (CMV status not recorded). Some clones in this sample may be carry-over from other donors' samples. The CDR3 runs from the conserved cysteine through the conserved F or W. The order of the fields is D gene, clone size, J gene, V gene, CDR3 DNA, CDR3 protein. The D gene is left open where the match is weak. The listing skips clone size in some rows; elsewhere it reads once, few, many or a size class.

>TRBD1|-|TRBJ2-5|TRBV19
TGTGCCAGTAGTATAGATAAATCCGACAGGGTCGAGACCCAGTACTTC
CASSIDKSDRVETQYF
>-|few|TRBJ2-5|TRBV6-1
TGTGCCAGCAACCTAGAGGGGAATCCACTGGGAGAGACCCAGTACTTC
CASNLEGNPLGETQYF
>TRBD1|-|TRBJ1-1|TRBV12-3/TRBV12-4
TGTGCCAGCGGACAGGGGAGTATCACTGAAGCTTTCTTT
CASGQGSITEAFF
>-|few|TRBJ1-3|TRBV12-3/TRBV12-4
TGTGCCAGCAGTTTCTCGGGGACTGGAAACACCATATATTTT
CASSFSGTGNTIYF
>-|many|TRBJ1-2|TRBV28
TGTGCCAGCAGTTTGGGGTCCGGGAATTATGGCTACACCTTC
CASSLGSGNYGYTF
>-|-|TRBJ1-1|TRBV9
TGTGCCAGCAGCGTAGCTGAAGGCCTGACTGAAGCTTTCTTT
CASSVAEGLTEAFF
>-|-|TRBJ1-1|TRBV28
TGTGCCAGCAATACTTTTCCGGGACTGACGAACACTGAAGCTTTCTTT
CASNTFPGLTNTEAFF
>TRBD1|-|TRBJ2-1|TRBV5-1
TGCGCCAGCAGGCCCGGGACAGGGCGCGGGTACAATGAGCAGTTCTTC
CASRPGTGRGYNEQFF
>TRBD1|many|TRBJ1-1|TRBV7-6
TGTGCCAGCAGCGCTGGGACAGGCCATGGGAACACTGAAGCTTTCTTT
CASSAGTGHGNTEAFF
>TRBD1|once|TRBJ1-2|TRBV4-1
TGCGCCAGCAGCCAAGAGACAGGGACAAAACCGGCTAACTATGGCTACACCTTC
CASSQETGTKPANYGYTF
>TRBD1|few|TRBJ2-6|TRBV7-9
TGTGCCAGCAGCCGACAGGGGTCTGGGGCCAACGTCCTGACTTTC
CASSRQGSGANVLTF
>-|few|TRBJ2-2|TRBV11-3
TGTGCCAGCAGCTTACAGGGTACCACCGGGGAGCTGTTTTTT
CASSLQGTTGELFF
>-|-|TRBJ2-3|TRBV24-1
TGTGCCACCAGTGATTACAGGGACACAGATACGCAGTATTTT
CATSDYRDTDTQYF
>TRBD1|few|TRBJ1-5|TRBV28
TGTGCCAGCAGCCCCTCGGACAGGGGTTTCAATCAGCCCCAGCATTTT
CASSPSDRGFNQPQHF
>TRBD1|many|TRBJ2-2|TRBV7-9
TGTGCCAGCAGCTTAGTAGGGGACAGGGGCCTATTGAAGCCCGGGGAGCTGTTTTTT
CASSLVGDRGLLKPGELFF
>-|many|TRBJ2-7|TRBV12-5
TGTGCTAGTGGTTTGCCCATCGGATACGGGGAGAGCTCCTACGAGCAGTACTTC
CASGLPIGYGESSYEQYF
>TRBD1|-|TRBJ1-1|TRBV18
TGTGCCAGCTCACCAAGACAGGGTGAAATGAACACTGAAGCTTTCTTT
CASSPRQGEMNTEAFF